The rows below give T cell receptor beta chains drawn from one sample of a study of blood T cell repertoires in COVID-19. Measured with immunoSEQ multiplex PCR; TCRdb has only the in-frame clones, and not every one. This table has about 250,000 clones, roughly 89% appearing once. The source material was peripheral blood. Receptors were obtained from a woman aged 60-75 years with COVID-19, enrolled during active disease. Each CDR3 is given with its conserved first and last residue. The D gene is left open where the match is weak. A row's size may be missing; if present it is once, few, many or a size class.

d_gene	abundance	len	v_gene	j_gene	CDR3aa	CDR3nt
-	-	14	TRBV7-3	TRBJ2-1	CASSLNPLYNEQFF	TGTGCCAGCAGCTTAAATCCCCTTTACAATGAGCAGTTCTTC
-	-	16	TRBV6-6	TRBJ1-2	CASSYSGRGPNYGYTF	TGTGCCAGCAGTTACTCCGGCAGAGGCCCTAACTATGGCTACACCTTC
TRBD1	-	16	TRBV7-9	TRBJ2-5	CASSQQAGQGGETQYF	TGTGCCAGCAGTCAACAGGCGGGACAGGGAGGAGAGACCCAGTACTTC
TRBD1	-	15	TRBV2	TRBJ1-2	CASSVRTGLNYGYTF	TGTGCCAGCAGTGTCAGGACAGGGTTGAACTATGGCTACACCTTC
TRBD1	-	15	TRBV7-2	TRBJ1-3	CASSLSGTGQNTIYF	TGTGCCAGCAGCTTGTCCGGGACAGGGCAAAACACCATATATTTT
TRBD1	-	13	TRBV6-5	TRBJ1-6	CASRGQVQSPLHF	TGTGCCAGCAGAGGACAGGTCCAGTCACCCCTCCACTTT
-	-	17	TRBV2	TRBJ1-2	CASSELNAGSDLYGYTF	TGTGCCAGCAGCGAACTTAACGCCGGGTCTGACCTCTATGGCTACACCTTC
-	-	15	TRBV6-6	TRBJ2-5	CASTKTGQLQETQYF	TGTGCCAGCACCAAAACCGGACAACTCCAAGAGACCCAGTACTTC
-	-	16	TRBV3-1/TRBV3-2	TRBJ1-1	CASSQERAIKNTEAFF	TGTGCCAGCAGCCAAGAGCGCGCTATTAAGAACACTGAAGCTTTCTTT
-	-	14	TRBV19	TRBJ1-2	CASRATADNYGYTF	TGTGCCAGTAGAGCTACAGCAGATAACTATGGCTACACCTTC
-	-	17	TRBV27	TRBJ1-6	CASSSDLLSSYNSPLHF	TGTGCCAGCAGTTCGGACTTACTTAGCTCCTATAATTCACCCCTCCACTTT
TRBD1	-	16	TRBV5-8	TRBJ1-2	CASRWDRATVSNGYTF	TGTGCCAGCAGATGGGACAGGGCAACTGTTTCCAATGGCTACACCTTC
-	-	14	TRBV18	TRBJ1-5	CASSPNTVNQPQHF	TGTGCCAGCTCACCAAACACAGTGAATCAGCCCCAGCATTTT
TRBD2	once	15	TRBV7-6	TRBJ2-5	CASSLAREVQETQYF	TGTGCCAGCAGCTTAGCGCGGGAGGTCCAAGAGACCCAGTACTTC
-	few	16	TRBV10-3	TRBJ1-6	CAISDRESSYNSPLHF	TGTGCCATCAGTGATAGGGAGAGCTCCTATAATTCACCCCTCCACTTT
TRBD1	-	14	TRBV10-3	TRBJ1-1	CAITLGQGITEAFF	TGTGCCATCACGCTCGGACAGGGAATCACTGAAGCTTTCTTT
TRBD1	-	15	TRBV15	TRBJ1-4	CATSTRTGGVEKLFF	TGTGCCACCAGCACTAGGACAGGGGGAGTTGAAAAACTGTTTTTT